This is a list of T cell receptor beta chains from one sample in a study of tumor-infiltrating lymphocytes in localized non-small cell lung cancer. Clones were read by immunoSEQ multiplex PCR, and TCRdb kept only the in-frame ones, dropping some. The sample yields approximately 12,000 clones, around 64% seen once. Sequencing was carried out using uninvolved lung tissue not adjacent to the tumor. All receptors derive from a human donor with non-small cell lung cancer. CDR3s include the opening cysteine and the closing phenylalanine or tryptophan. D genes are given only for firm matches. Size tells how often a clone was seen (once, few, many) or the class of an expanded clone, and some rows leave it out.

j_gene	abundance	v_gene	d_gene	CDR3aa	CDR3nt
TRBJ1-5	.	TRBV15	.	CATSRGSQSNQPQHF	TGTGCCACCAGCAGAGGATCGCAATCCAATCAGCCCCAGCATTTT
TRBJ2-1	.	TRBV27	TRBD2	CASSPGTSAYNEQFF	TGTGCCAGCAGCCCGGGGACTAGCGCTTACAATGAGCAGTTCTTC
TRBJ1-2	.	TRBV27	.	CASSSEGTYGYTF	TGTGCCAGCAGTTCGGAAGGGACGTATGGCTACACCTTC
TRBJ2-5	few	TRBV12-5	.	CASGLGSGQETQYF	TGTGCTAGTGGTTTGGGGTCAGGCCAAGAGACCCAGTACTTC
TRBJ1-3	once	TRBV5-8	.	CASSLDSFSGNTIYF	TGTGCCAGCAGCTTGGACAGTTTCTCTGGAAACACCATATATTTT
TRBJ2-7	.	TRBV28	TRBD2	CASSQVAGVEEQYF	TGTGCCAGCAGCCAAGTAGCGGGAGTGGAAGAGCAGTACTTC
TRBJ2-2	few	TRBV11-3	.	CASSLVGAGELFF	TGTGCCAGCAGCTTAGTAGGTGCCGGGGAGCTGTTTTTT
TRBJ1-3	few	TRBV2	.	CASKETGRNTIYF	TGTGCCAGCAAAGAGACAGGCAGAAACACCATATATTTT
TRBJ2-7	.	TRBV5-1	.	CASSPGRVSYEQYF	TGCGCCAGCAGCCCGGGACGGGTCTCCTACGAGCAGTACTTC
TRBJ2-5	.	TRBV4-3	TRBD1	CASSQGTGEETQYF	TGCGCCAGCAGCCAAGGGACAGGGGAAGAGACCCAGTACTTC
TRBJ2-3	.	TRBV6-5	TRBD1	CASAGQGLDTQYF	TGTGCCAGCGCGGGACAGGGATTAGATACGCAGTATTTT
TRBJ1-1	.	TRBV4-3	TRBD1	CASSQGVGGGHTEAFF	TGCGCCAGCAGCCAAGGTGTCGGAGGGGGCCACACTGAAGCTTTCTTT
TRBJ2-7	.	TRBV7-3	.	CASSTGTWPYEQYF	TGTGCCAGCAGCACCGGGACGTGGCCCTACGAGCAGTACTTC
TRBJ2-7	.	TRBV6-1	.	CASSPGYSYEQYF	TGTGCCAGCAGTCCAGGTTACTCCTACGAGCAGTACTTC
TRBJ1-5	.	TRBV29-1	.	CSALLGEGNQPQHF	TGCAGCGCCCTACTTGGGGAGGGCAATCAGCCCCAGCATTTT
TRBJ1-2	once	TRBV10-1	TRBD1	CASSDGQGAEYPNTF	TGCGCCAGCAGTGATGGGCAGGGGGCGGAATACCCCAACACCTTC
TRBJ1-1	.	TRBV9	.	CASSVGGIGTEAFF	TGTGCCAGCAGCGTAGGGGGGATCGGGACTGAAGCTTTCTTT
TRBJ2-7	medium-sized	TRBV4-1	TRBD1	CASSQGPGQGTYEQYF	TGCGCCAGCAGCCAAGGACCGGGACAGGGAACCTACGAGCAGTACTTC
TRBJ2-7	.	TRBV27	TRBD2	CASSLAGGREQYF	TGTGCCAGCAGTTTGGCGGGGGGCCGCGAGCAGTACTTC
TRBJ1-1	.	TRBV10-3	.	CAVYSDNTEAFF	TGTGCCGTATACAGTGATAACACTGAAGCTTTCTTT
TRBJ1-6	.	TRBV10-1	.	CASRKDSNSPLHF	TGCGCCAGCAGGAAAGACAGCAATTCACCCCTCCACTTT
TRBJ2-5	few	TRBV2	.	CASSVARGETQYF	TGTGCCAGCAGTGTAGCGAGGGGAGAGACCCAGTACTTC
TRBJ2-5	.	TRBV9	.	CASSVDRGEETQYF	TGTGCCAGCAGCGTAGACCGGGGAGAAGAGACCCAGTACTTC
TRBJ2-5	.	TRBV4-3	.	CASSQGVGEETQYF	TGCGCCAGCAGCCAAGGGGTGGGAGAAGAGACCCAGTACTTC
TRBJ2-7	.	TRBV5-6	TRBD1	CASSWTGTATYEQYF	TGTGCCAGCAGCTGGACCGGGACAGCAACCTACGAGCAGTACTTC
TRBJ1-6	.	TRBV6-5	.	CASRQSSYNSPLHF	TGTGCCAGCAGACAGAGCTCCTATAATTCACCCCTTCACTTT
TRBJ1-6	.	TRBV6-1	.	CASTVDSLRDSPLHF	TGTGCCAGCACTGTGGACAGCCTAAGGGATTCACCCCTCCACTTT
TRBJ2-2	.	TRBV19	TRBD2	CASSRRGVPHTGELFF	TGTGCCAGTAGCCGGCGGGGGGTTCCGCACACCGGGGAGCTGTTTTTT
TRBJ1-2	.	TRBV30	.	CAWRGYGGDEGYTF	TGTGCCTGGAGGGGATATGGTGGGGATGAGGGCTACACCTTC
TRBJ2-7	.	TRBV2	.	CASRVYEQYF	TGTGCCAGCAGGGTCTACGAGCAGTACTTC
TRBJ2-5	medium-sized	TRBV5-4	.	CASRSDIGGETQYF	TGTGCCAGCAGATCGGACATAGGCGGGGAGACCCAGTACTTC
TRBJ2-7	few	TRBV15	.	CATSRDFDSYEQYF	TGTGCCACCAGCAGAGATTTTGACTCCTACGAGCAGTACTTC
TRBJ1-1	.	TRBV12-5	TRBD1	CASGKTGGIDEAFF	TGTGCTAGTGGGAAGACAGGGGGAATAGATGAAGCTTTCTTT
TRBJ1-6	.	TRBV10-1	TRBD1	CASQAATGQGIPDWNSPLHF	TGCGCCAGCCAGGCTGCAACCGGACAGGGTATTCCCGATTGGAATTCACCCCTCCACTTT
TRBJ1-4	.	TRBV5-1	.	CASSLVLKSEKLFF	TGCGCCAGCAGCTTGGTCTTAAAGTCGGAAAAACTGTTTTTT
TRBJ1-5	.	TRBV19	.	CASTLGNQPQHF	TGTGCCAGTACTCTAGGGAATCAGCCCCAGCATTTT
TRBJ1-2	.	TRBV2	TRBD1	CASTQNRGRRGYTF	TGTGCCAGCACCCAGAACAGGGGGCGAAGAGGCTACACCTTC
TRBJ2-7	few	TRBV5-1	.	CASSSQGGSYEQYF	TGCGCCAGCAGCTCACAGGGTGGATCCTACGAGCAGTACTTC
TRBJ1-1	.	TRBV4-1	.	CASSQAQLNTEAFF	TGCGCCAGCAGCCAAGCTCAATTGAACACTGAAGCTTTCTTT
TRBJ2-7	.	TRBV6-1	.	CASRGTEAYEQYF	TGTGCCAGCAGAGGCACAGAAGCTTACGAGCAGTACTTC
TRBJ2-7	.	TRBV28	.	CASGISYEQYF	TGTGCCAGCGGGATCTCCTACGAGCAGTACTTC
TRBJ2-7	.	TRBV5-4	TRBD1	CASSLPGGYEQYF	TGTGCCAGCAGCTTGCCAGGGGGCTACGAGCAGTACTTC
TRBJ2-6	.	TRBV18	.	CASSPPPGDSGANVLTF	TGTGCCAGCTCACCACCCCCAGGTGACTCTGGGGCCAACGTCCTGACTTTC
TRBJ2-1	.	TRBV5-6	TRBD2	CASTLREGFYNEQFF	TGTGCCAGCACCCTAAGGGAGGGATTCTACAATGAGCAGTTCTTC
TRBJ1-1	once	TRBV11-2	.	CASSLDPQADAFF	TGTGCCAGCAGCTTAGATCCCCAGGCAGACGCTTTCTTT
TRBJ2-1	.	TRBV5-4	.	CASSLDDVYNEQFF	TGTGCCAGCAGCTTGGACGACGTCTACAATGAGCAGTTCTTC
TRBJ2-1	few	TRBV28	.	CASTAGMGGYEQFF	TGTGCCAGCACCGCGGGCATGGGGGGATATGAGCAGTTCTTC
TRBJ1-1	.	TRBV5-4	TRBD1	CASTDSGGGPHTEAFF	TGTGCCAGCACCGATTCAGGGGGGGGCCCTCACACTGAAGCTTTCTTT
TRBJ2-5	.	TRBV7-2	TRBD2	CASSLGGLAGAMQETQYF	TGTGCCAGCAGCTTAGGGGGACTAGCGGGGGCCATGCAAGAGACCCAGTACTTC
TRBJ2-2	.	TRBV28	.	CASSLAGELFF	TGTGCCAGCAGTCTAGCCGGGGAGCTGTTTTTT